This T cell receptor (beta chain) was found in a study of a mutant IDH1 vaccine in newly diagnosed glioma. Study information: Patients were given eight vaccinations, scheduled in weeks 1, 3, 5, 7, 11, 15, 19 and 23. Vaccination was launched 4-6 weeks after radiotherapy alone, or with temozolomide cycles. Among treated patients, 62.5% were male and approximately 40% female, and mean age was roughly 40 years. Patients were pretreated with radiotherapy, temozolomide, or both, mostly both.

As concerns this clone: What it recognizes is unknown.

Sequencing was performed with immunoSEQ multiplex PCR; in TCRdb, only in-frame clones are kept and a portion is missing. The profile shows 60,000 to 100,000 clones, approximately 85% of them singletons. The time point was: week 23, last vaccination. Doses of 300 ug of mutant IDH1 20-mer peptide were given with topical imiquimod. The specimen was PBMCs, collected from a glioma patient whose treatment included an IDH1 peptide vaccine. The clonotype originates from a woman between 45 and 60 years old with glioma.

CDR3 protein: CASSPGEEGEQYF. The CDR3 DNA is TGTGCCAGCAGCCCGGGAGAGGAGGGTGAGCAGTACTTC. The genes are TRBV7-8 and TRBJ2-7; possible D gene TRBD2, 6 bases. The CDR3 contains 13 residues. Germline V gene lookup returns CDR1 SGHVS and CDR2 FQNEAQ. With 5 bases removed from V and 7 bases from J, the gap between germline ends came to 15 bases. The whole variable domain, remainder taken from reference TRBV7-8 and TRBJ2-7, is GAGVSQSPRYKVAKRGQDVALRCDPISGHVSLFWYQQALGQGPEFLTYFQNEAQLDKSGLPSDRFFAERPEGSVSTLKIQRTQQEDSAVYLCASSPGEEGEQYFGPGTRLTVT.